This T cell receptor beta chain was obtained from a study of blood T cell repertoires in COVID-19. As for the study in general: Some COVID-19 samples were acute and others convalescent; all came from the United States, Italy and Spain. In each case, the material was cDNA or gDNA derived from T cells, B-cell-depleted T cells, or PBMCs.

Germline lookup yields CDR1 SGHTA and CDR2 FQGNSA. Unmatched junction bases numbered 9, after V lost 4 bases and J lost 9 bases. This CDR3 contains 14 residues. The protocol was immunoSEQ multiplex PCR, while the TCRdb copy is restricted to in-frame clones and leaves out a portion. The table has approximately 120,000 clones, about 74% seen once. Seattle's cohort entered during active infection and was followed longitudinally. Material for sequencing was peripheral blood. This receptor was obtained from an elderly man with COVID-19, enrolled during active disease. This sequence joins TRBV7-2 and TRBJ2-1, with 7 nucleotides matching TRBD2. CDR3 loop: CASSYAGALGEQFF. The CDR3 DNA follows: TGTGCCAGCAGCTACGCGGGAGCCCTGGGTGAGCAGTTCTTC.